The T cell receptor (beta chain) described here comes from a study of CD8 T cells in ankylosing spondylitis. Study-wide findings and caveats: Within matched ankylosing spondylitis synovial fluid, disease-linked clones were reportedly significantly enriched. Seemingly characteristic of ankylosing spondylitis blood was a TCR beta motif consisting of roughly 8 highly homologous variants. Reports of some motif variants in reactive arthritis synovial fluid and blood predate this one.

Germline CDR1 reads SGHTA; CDR2 reads FQGNSA. V was pared by 7 bases and J by 6 bases, with 18 bases between. This CDR3 comprises 14 residues. TCRdb reanalysed the 5' RACE reads using MiXCR and keeps one entry per CDR3 protein. The sample has more than 500,000 distinct CDR3 sequences; about 5.4% are singletons. This clonotype was counted at least ten times. Antigen unknown. The sequence came from a male donor with ankylosing spondylitis. The source material was blood, either unsorted or a sorted T cell fraction (not recorded which). The chain links TRBV7-2 to TRBJ1-2; weak D call: TRBD1 (5 bases). CDR3 DNA sequence: TGTGCCAGCATAGGGGAGGGATCGAGGGATGGCTACACCTTC. This sequence encodes CASIGEGSRDGYTF. Complete variable domain (other parts from reference TRBV7-2 and TRBJ1-2): GAGVSQSPSNKVTEKGKDVELRCDPISGHTALYWYRQSLGQGLEFLIYFQGNSAPDKSGLPSDRFSAERTGGSVSTLTIQRTQQEDSAVYLCASIGEGSRDGYTFGSGTRLTVV.